What follows are 20 T cell receptor beta chains derived from one specimen sequenced in a study of regulatory T cells in long-lasting Graves disease. HTBI primers from iRepertoire and Arm-PCR of CDR3 regions yielded the TCR beta libraries. TCRdb re-called the multiplex PCR reads with MiXCR, one entry per CDR3 protein. This sample yields some 340,000 distinct CDR3 sequences, of which 12% are seen a single time; 15% to 20% belongs to the top ten. Time point described: newly diagnosed GD, antithyroid drugs for less than 3 months. There was RNA extracted from PBMCs, and the TCR library was made from it. The same specimen was also included in a second study, on T cells in Graves' hyperthyroidism and ophthalmopathy.

This sample comprised peripheral blood mononuclear cells (PBMCs), obtained at new diagnosis, from a patient treated with antithyroid drugs. Receptors were obtained from a woman aged 18 to 35 with Graves disease.

In this sample, this clonotype turned up a few times. The CDR3 DNA follows: TGCGCCAGCAGCCATGAGGTGAGCTATAAGGCTTTCTTT. Amino acids: CASSHEVSYKAFF. The genes are TRBV4-1 and TRBJ1-1; no reliable D call. The V and J ends lost 3 bases and 11 bases respectively, with 16 bases between them. Germline V CDR1 and CDR2: MGHRA, YSYEKL. The CDR3 length is 13 residues.

This clonotype came up many times. The chain has TRBV3-2 and TRBJ1-5; the table gives TRBD1 as D, unverified against the DNA. TRBV3-2 is labeled a pseudogene. This CDR3 spans 16 amino acids. In DNA form, the CDR3 reads TGTGCCAGCAGTCCCCCGGGACGGTGGTCTCTTAGGCCCCAGCATTTT. Its protein product is CASSPPGRWSLRPQHF.

This clonotype showed up many times. This chain links TRBV11-2 with TRBJ2-1; 7 bases are a match to TRBD1. The J call may be incorrect, as the DNA end agrees better with TRBJ2-5. Per the germline V gene, CDR1 is SGHAT and CDR2 is FQNNGV. The CDR3 length is 13 residues. In nucleotides, the CDR3 is TGTGCCAGCAGCACCAGCAGGGGGGAGACCCAGTACTTC. This gives the protein CASSTSRGETQYF.

This clonotype was counted many times. The genes are TRBV2 and TRBJ2-7, with 7 nucleotides matching TRBD2. The CDR3 is 14 amino acids. Germline V gene lookup returns CDR1 SNHLY and CDR2 FYNNEI. The ends lost 7 bases at V and 2 bases at J; junction bases unmatched: 8. DNA of the CDR3: TGTGCCAGCATGGGGGGGACTACAGCCTACGAGCAGTACTTC. Translation: CASMGGTTAYEQYF. The complete variable domain, with remaining parts taken from reference TRBV2 and TRBJ2-7, reads EPEVTQTPSHQVTQMGQEVILRCVPISNHLYFYWYRQILGQKVEFLVSFYNNEISEKSEIFDDQFSVERPDGSNFTLKIRSTKLEDSAMYFCASMGGTTAYEQYFGPGTRLTVT.

The table lists this clonotype with many counts. V usage is TRBV28 and J usage is TRBJ1-2; possibly TRBD1 for D (5 bases). Trimming took 7 bases from V and 4 from J, leaving 13 bases between them. This CDR3 comprises 13 residues. The germline CDR1 and CDR2 sequences are MDHEN and SYDVKM. CDR3 in DNA: TGTGCCAGCACCCGTCAGGGAATCTATGGCTACACCTTC. Translating it yields CASTRQGIYGYTF.

The V call is TRBV12-3 or TRBV12-4, the J call TRBJ2-1; no firm D call. Deletions cut 11 bases from V and 1 base from J, with 18 bases between. CDR3 length equals 15 residues. The DNA of the CDR3 is TGTGCCTTGGCCCTCTACGGCACGTCCTACAATGAGCAGTTCTTC. Its protein product is CALALYGTSYNEQFF.

This clonotype was counted many times. This chain uses TRBV13 with TRBJ2-7; weak D call: TRBD2 (6 bases). V was shortened by 2 bases and J by 6 bases, with 11 bases between the two germline ends. In germline, CDR1 is PRHDT, CDR2 FYEKMQ (reference sequence). CDR3 length: 13 amino acids. The CDR3 loop reads CASSLIGGAEQYF. CDR3 coding DNA: TGTGCCAGCAGCTTAATCGGAGGGGCCGAGCAGTACTTC.

This chain connects TRBV9 to TRBJ2-1; TRBD2 matches 10 bases. V gave up 3 bases and J gave up 3 bases; unmatched junction bases: 3. The germline CDR1 and CDR2 sequences are SGDLS and YYNGEE. The CDR3 covers 15 residues. The CDR3 DNA reads TGTGCCAGCAGCGAAACTAGCGGGGTCTACAATGAGCAGTTCTTC. Translating gives CASSETSGVYNEQFF. Based on the CDR3 plus reference TRBV9 and TRBJ2-1, the full variable domain is DSGVTQTPKHLITATGQRVTLRCSPRSGDLSVYWYQQSLDQGLQFLIQYYNGEERAKGNILERFSAQQFPDLHSELNLSSLELGDSALYFCASSETSGVYNEQFFGPGTRLTVL.

In its sample, this clonotype was seen many times. V and J are TRBV20-1 and TRBJ2-3; the D is unclear. The V end was cut by 1 base, the J end by 3 bases, with 5 bases between. Germline CDR1 is DFQATT and CDR2 is SNEGSKA (reference sequence). The CDR3 has 12 amino acids. The CDR3 bases are TGCAGTGCTAGAGTTACGACAGATACGCAGTATTTT. As protein: CSARVTTDTQYF.

This clonotype was seen ten or more times. The chain has TRBV7-2 and TRBJ1-5, with unresolved D. The CDR3 runs to 12 residues. Germline V lookup: CDR1 SGHTA, CDR2 FQGNSA. V dropped 3 bases and J dropped 4 bases, with 4 bases sitting between them. The DNA of the CDR3 is TGTGCCAGCAGCTTTCGGAATCAGCCCCAGCATTTT. Translated: CASSFRNQPQHF.

This clonotype was detected ten times or more. CDR3 DNA sequence: TGTGCCAGCGGTCCCCGTCCACAGGGCAACAATGAGCAGTTCTTC. It codes for CASGPRPQGNNEQFF. This chain joins TRBV6-2 or TRBV6-3 and TRBJ2-1; D is possibly TRBD1 (6 bases). The CDR3 runs to 15 residues. CDR1 MNHEY and CDR2 SVGEGT come from the germline V gene. Trimming cost V 8 bases and J 5 bases, with 19 bases left between them.

This clonotype appeared many times. The chain has TRBV7-2 and TRBJ2-2, with 12 bases aligning to TRBD2. Germline V gene lookup returns CDR1 SGHTA and CDR2 FQGNSA. The J segment lost 5 bases and the V segment lost 4 bases, leaving 11 bases of the junction unmatched. The CDR3 contains 18 residues. The CDR3 is CASSSDRTSGRWTGELFF. The CDR3 coding sequence is TGTGCCAGCAGCTCCGACCGAACTAGCGGGAGGTGGACCGGGGAGCTGTTTTTT.

The chain joins TRBV4-1 to TRBJ1-6; D gene ambiguous. CDR3 length: 15 amino acids. Trimming left V 1 base short and J 7 bases short, with 11 bases between. CDR1 is MGHRA and CDR2 is YSYEKL in the germline V gene. The CDR3 DNA reads TGCGCCAGCAGCCAAGTTATCACGTCAAATTCACCCCTCCACTTT. This translates into CASSQVITSNSPLHF.

As for this clonotype: A much bigger clone sits one base away, suggesting this may be a read error. V usage is TRBV7-3 and J usage is TRBJ1-1; no reliable D call. The CDR3 contains 14 residues. The germline V and J ends were trimmed by 2 bases and 0 bases, with 7 bases remaining between them. In germline, CDR1 is SGHTA, CDR2 FQGTGA. The CDR3 loop reads CASSLASLNTEAFF. The DNA of the CDR3 is TGTGCCAGCAGCTTAGCGTCCCTGAACACTGAAGCTTTCTTT.

This clonotype has a handful of counts. The V gene is TRBV6-1, the J gene TRBJ1-4; no definite D call. Germline V gene lookup returns CDR1 MNHNS and CDR2 SASEGT. Trimming removed 3 bases from V and 0 bases from J, with 17 bases in between. CDR3 length equals 18 residues. The CDR3 is CASSDEKRATSTNEKLFF. Written as DNA, the CDR3 is TGTGCCAGCAGTGACGAGAAAAGAGCAACCTCAACTAATGAAAAACTGTTTTTT.

This clonotype occurred many times. The CDR3 here is CASWRSTVKAFF. CDR3 in DNA: TGTGCCAGCTGGCGGTCTACGGTGAAAGCTTTCTTT. The chain has TRBV2 and TRBJ1-1; D gene uncertain. V was clipped by 8 bases and J by 9 bases, with 16 bases between them. CDR3 size: 12 residues. Looked up from germline, CDR1 is SNHLY and CDR2 is FYNNEI. The entire variable domain, with the rest obtained from reference TRBV2 and TRBJ1-1, is as follows: EPEVTQTPSHQVTQMGQEVILRCVPISNHLYFYWYRQILGQKVEFLVSFYNNEISEKSEIFDDQFSVERPDGSNFTLKIRSTKLEDSAMYFCASWRSTVKAFFGQGTRLTVV.

This clonotype turned up a few times. V is TRBV9 and J is TRBJ2-4; D is possibly TRBD1 (6 bases). The DNA end is a closer match to TRBJ1-2, so the J assignment may be wrong. The CDR3 is made up of 13 amino acids. Germline V CDR1 and CDR2: SGDLS, YYNGEE. CDR3 residues: CASSRAGAWGYTF. The CDR3 DNA reads TGTGCCAGCAGCCGAGCAGGGGCGTGGGGCTACACCTTC.

A remark on this clonotype: A far larger clone is one nucleotide away, so this likely arose from a read error. The rearrangement joins TRBV6-2 or TRBV6-3 to TRBJ2-3, with 10 bases matching TRBD2. The J call may be incorrect, as the DNA end agrees better with TRBJ2-1. The CDR3 extends over 18 amino acids. Germline V lookup: CDR1 MNHEY, CDR2 SVGEGT. The chain's CDR3 is CASSYSLAGGTSYSEQFF. CDR3 coding DNA: TGTGCCAGCAGTTACTCGTTAGCGGGAGGAACCTCCTACAGTGAGCAGTTCTTC.

This clonotype has more than one count but fewer than ten. The rearrangement joins TRBV10-3 to TRBJ2-5; D tentatively fits TRBD1 or TRBD2 (7 bases each). V lost 4 bases to trimming and J lost 10 bases, with 19 bases between them. The CDR3 is 14 amino acids. Germline CDR1 reads ENHRY; CDR2 reads SYGVKD. The CDR3, as DNA: TGTGCCATCAGTGGACAGGGAGGGGAAACGGGCCAGTACTTC. Its protein is CAISGQGGETGQYF.

The chain recombines TRBV7-2 with TRBJ2-3; tentatively, D is TRBD2 (6 bases). This CDR3 region has 14 residues. Trimming took off 5 bases at V and 3 bases at J, with 12 bases between the two ends. The V gene's germline CDR1 is SGHTA and CDR2 FQGNSA. The CDR3 protein is CASSRVGGTDTQYF. The DNA of the CDR3 is TGTGCCAGCAGCCGAGTGGGGGGAACAGATACGCAGTATTTT.